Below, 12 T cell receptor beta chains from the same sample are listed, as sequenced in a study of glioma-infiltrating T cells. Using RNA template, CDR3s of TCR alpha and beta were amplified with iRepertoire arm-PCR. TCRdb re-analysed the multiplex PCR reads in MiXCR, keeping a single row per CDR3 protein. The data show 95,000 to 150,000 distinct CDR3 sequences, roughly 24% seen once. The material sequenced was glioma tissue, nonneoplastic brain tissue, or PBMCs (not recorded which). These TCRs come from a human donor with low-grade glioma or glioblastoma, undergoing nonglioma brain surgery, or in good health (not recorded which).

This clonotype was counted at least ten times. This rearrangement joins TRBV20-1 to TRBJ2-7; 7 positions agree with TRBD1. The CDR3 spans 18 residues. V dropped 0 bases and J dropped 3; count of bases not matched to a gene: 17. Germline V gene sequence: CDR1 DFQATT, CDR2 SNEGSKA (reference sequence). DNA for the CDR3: TGCAGTGCTAGAGATGCCCGCCGACAGGGTCGAGGAATCTACGAGCAGTACTTC. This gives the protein CSARDARRQGRGIYEQYF.

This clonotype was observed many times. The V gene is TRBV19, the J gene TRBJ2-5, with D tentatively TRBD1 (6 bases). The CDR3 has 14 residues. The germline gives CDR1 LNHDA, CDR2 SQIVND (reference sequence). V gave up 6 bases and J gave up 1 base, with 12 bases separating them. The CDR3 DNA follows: TGTGCCAGTAGGCAGACAGGCGCCCAAGAGACCCAGTACTTC. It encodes CASRQTGAQETQYF.

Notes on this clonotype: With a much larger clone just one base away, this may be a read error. The CDR3 here is CSVEERLVGNNEQIF. Here the CDR3 DNA reads TGCAGCGTTGAAGAACGCCTAGTTGGGAACAATGAGCAGATCTTC. This rearrangement joins TRBV29-1 to TRBJ2-1, with no clear D. The CDR3 sequence is 15 residues long. CDR1 and CDR2 (germline): SQVTM, ANQGSEA.

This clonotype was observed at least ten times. The CDR3 loop is CASSTRDSPSYEQYF. The CDR3 bases are TGTGCCAGTAGTACCCGCGACAGTCCCTCCTACGAGCAGTACTTC. The genes are TRBV19 and TRBJ2-7, with a weak D call TRBD1 (5 bases). The CDR3 has 15 residues. The V gene lost 4 bases and the J gene lost 0 bases, with 13 bases spanning the gap. CDR1 and CDR2 (germline): LNHDA, SQIVND (reference sequence).

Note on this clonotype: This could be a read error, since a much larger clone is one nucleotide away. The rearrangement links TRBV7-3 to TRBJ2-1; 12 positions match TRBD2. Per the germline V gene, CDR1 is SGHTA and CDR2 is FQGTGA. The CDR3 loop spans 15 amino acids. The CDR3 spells CASSRTSGAYNKQFF. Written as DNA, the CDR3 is TGTGCCAGCAGCAGGACTAGCGGGGCCTACAATAAGCAGTTCTTC.

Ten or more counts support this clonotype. DNA of the CDR3: TGTGCCAGCAGCCCTCGACTAGCACTCTACGAGCAGTACTTC. Amino acids: CASSPRLALYEQYF. The V gene is TRBV7-9, the J gene TRBJ2-7; TRBD2 aligns across 7 bases. Germline loops: CDR1 SEHNR, CDR2 FQNEAQ (reference sequence). Germline trimming cut 5 bases from V and 3 bases from J; bases unmatched to any gene: 7. The CDR3 is made up of 14 amino acids.

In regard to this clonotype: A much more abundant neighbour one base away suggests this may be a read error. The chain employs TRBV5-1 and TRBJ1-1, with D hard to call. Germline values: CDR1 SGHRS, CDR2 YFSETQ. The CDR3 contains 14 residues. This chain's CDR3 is CASSLYPENSEAFF. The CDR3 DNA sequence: TGCGCCAGCAGCTTGTACCCAGAGAACAGTGAAGCTTTCTTT.

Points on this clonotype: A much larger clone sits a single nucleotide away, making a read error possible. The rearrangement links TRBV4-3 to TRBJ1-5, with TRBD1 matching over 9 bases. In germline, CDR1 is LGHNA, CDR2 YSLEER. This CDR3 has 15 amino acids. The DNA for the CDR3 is TGCGCCAGCTGCCAAGAGGGGGGACAGGGCCAGCCCCAGCATTTT. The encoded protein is CASCQEGGQGQPQHF.

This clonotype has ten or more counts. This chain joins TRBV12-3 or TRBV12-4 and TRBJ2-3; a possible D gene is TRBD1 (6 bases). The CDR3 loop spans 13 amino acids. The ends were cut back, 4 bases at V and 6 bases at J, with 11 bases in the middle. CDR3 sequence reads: CASSSRTADTQYF. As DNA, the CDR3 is TGTGCCAGCAGTTCCCGGACAGCGGATACGCAGTATTTT.

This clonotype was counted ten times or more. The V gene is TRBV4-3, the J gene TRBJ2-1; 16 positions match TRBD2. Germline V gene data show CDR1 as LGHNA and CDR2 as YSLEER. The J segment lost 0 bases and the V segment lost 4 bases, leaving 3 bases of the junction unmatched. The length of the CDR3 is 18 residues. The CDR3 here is CASSRGTSGGDSYNEQFF. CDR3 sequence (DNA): TGCGCCAGCAGCCGTGGGACTAGCGGGGGGGACTCCTACAATGAGCAGTTCTTC.

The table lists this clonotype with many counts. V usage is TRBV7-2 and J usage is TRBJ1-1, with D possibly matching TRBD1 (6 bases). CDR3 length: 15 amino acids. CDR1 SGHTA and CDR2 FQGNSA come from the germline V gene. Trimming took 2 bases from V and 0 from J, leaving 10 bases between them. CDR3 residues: CASSLRQGMNTEAFF. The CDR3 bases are TGTGCCAGCAGCTTAAGGCAGGGGATGAACACTGAAGCTTTCTTT.

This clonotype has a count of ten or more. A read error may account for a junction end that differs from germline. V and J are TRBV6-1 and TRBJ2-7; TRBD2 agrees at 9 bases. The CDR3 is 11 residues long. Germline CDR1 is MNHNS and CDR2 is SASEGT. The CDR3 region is CASRNPGLAHF. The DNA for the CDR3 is TGTGCCAGCAGGAATCCGGGACTAGCTCACTTC.